Presented here are 25 T cell receptor beta chains from one specimen sequenced in a study of response to subunit inactivated influenza vaccine (dated by TCRdb to the late 2010s). Libraries were made using RT-PCR. The instrument given in TCRdb is Illumina HiSeq 2500. The raw public data were reprocessed by TCRdb itself: fastp quality trimming at Q25, MiXCR clonotype calling, in-frame beta chains only. When rows share a CDR3 protein, they turn into one entry using the most common DNA and genes. The sample table shows about 700,000 distinct CDR3 sequences, and around 13% are seen once. The ten largest clones represent around 7.3% of the sample. This specimen was PBMCs from blood, taken approximately 15 days before vaccination. These receptors came from a man aged 45-65 years who received an inactivated influenza vaccine. Donor details come from another sample of the same person, matched by shared clones.

This clonotype was seen a few times. The chain carries TRBV20-1 and TRBJ2-1; 9 bases match TRBD2. This CDR3 has 17 amino acids. V lost 1 base to trimming and J lost 4 bases; unmatched junction nucleotides: 11. Germline V gives CDR1 DFQATT, CDR2 SNEGSKA (reference sequence). The CDR3 protein is CSARGQSSGGSYNEQFF. In DNA, the CDR3 is TGCAGTGCTAGAGGTCAGAGTAGCGGGGGTTCTTACAATGAGCAGTTCTTC.

This clonotype was observed a handful of times. This rearrangement joins TRBV5-1 to TRBJ2-5, with D unresolved. The CDR3 consists of 15 residues. In germline, CDR1 is SGHRS, CDR2 YFSETQ. V lost 0 bases and J lost 2, with 11 bases in between. DNA for the CDR3: TGCGCCAGCAGCTTGGCCATCCACAGACAAGAGACCCAGTACTTC. Encoded protein: CASSLAIHRQETQYF.

The gene calls are TRBV6-2 or TRBV6-3 and TRBJ2-5; a weak D match, TRBD2 (6 bases). V lost 2 bases and J 3 bases, leaving 22 bases between the germline ends. This CDR3 comprises 18 residues. Looked up from germline, CDR1 is MNHEY and CDR2 is SVGEGT. The CDR3 coding sequence is TGTGCCAGCAGTTACACTGTCGCGGGGCCTGGAAACAAAGAGACCCAGTACTTC. Protein product: CASSYTVAGPGNKETQYF.

The chain is built from TRBV5-5 and TRBJ1-6; D unclear. Between the trimmed V and J ends, which lost 2 bases and 2 bases, there was a span of 11 bases. This CDR3 contains 16 residues. Germline-derived CDR1 and CDR2 are SGHKS and YYEKEE (reference sequence). The CDR3 nucleotides read TGTGCCAGCAGCTTTCGTAGGGAGACCTATAATTCACCCCTCCACTTT. The encoded protein is CASSFRRETYNSPLHF.

The chain carries TRBV7-2 and TRBJ2-4; 11 bases map to TRBD1. J was trimmed by 2 bases and V by 3 bases; bases with no gene match: 0. CDR1 is SGHTA, CDR2 FQGNSA, per germline. The CDR3 loop spans 15 amino acids. In nucleotides, the CDR3 is TGTGCCAGCAGCTTGGACAGGGGGCCCAAAAACATTCAGTACTTC. This gives the protein CASSLDRGPKNIQYF. The full variable domain, in which reference TRBV7-2 and TRBJ2-4 provide the parts outside the CDR3, is GAGVSQSPSNKVTEKGKDVELRCDPISGHTALYWYRQSLGQGLEFLIYFQGNSAPDKSGLPSDRFSAERTGGSVSTLTIQRTQQEDSAVYLCASSLDRGPKNIQYFGAGTRLSVL.

The gene calls are TRBV6-1 and TRBJ1-5, with a possible D match to TRBD1 (6 bases). The V and J ends lost 6 bases and 0 bases respectively, with 15 bases between them. Germline CDR1 reads MNHNS; CDR2 reads SASEGT. The CDR3 totals 16 residues. CDR3: CASSLGGPFSNQPQHF. CDR3 DNA: TGTGCCAGCAGCCTGGGGGGGCCATTTAGCAATCAGCCCCAGCATTTT.

This sequence joins TRBV20-1 and TRBJ1-2, with D perhaps matching TRBD1 (6 bases). Germline-derived CDR1 and CDR2 are DFQATT and SNEGSKA (reference sequence). The CDR3 has 16 amino acids. CDR3 coding DNA: TGCACCATGCTACGAATGACAGGACCGCGAGACTATGGCTACACCTTC. Translated: CTMLRMTGPRDYGYTF.

CDR3 amino acids: CASSSRTSGRKETQYF. CDR3 DNA sequence: TGTGCCAGTAGTAGCCGGACTAGCGGGAGGAAAGAGACCCAGTACTTC. The chain employs TRBV19 and TRBJ2-5, with TRBD2 identical over 14 bases. CDR3 length equals 16 residues. Germline values: CDR1 LNHDA, CDR2 SQIVND (reference sequence). The ends lost 4 bases at V and 3 bases at J; junction bases unmatched: 4.

J is TRBJ2-1 and V is TRBV14, with D uncertain. The germline CDR1 and CDR2 sequences are SGHDN and FVKESK. The V and J ends lost 1 base and 10 bases respectively, with 14 bases between them. This CDR3 has 14 amino acids. CDR3 sequence reads: CASSQVAGTGEQFF. In DNA form, the CDR3 reads TGTGCCAGCAGCCAAGTGGCCGGTACTGGCGAGCAGTTCTTC.

This clonotype was picked up a small number of times. The gene calls are TRBV18 and TRBJ1-5; D ambiguous. Trimming took 0 bases from V and 0 from J, leaving 6 bases between them. This CDR3 contains 15 residues. Germline CDR1 KGHSH, CDR2 LQKENI. The CDR3 DNA is TGTGCCAGCTCACCACCGGGCGGTAGCAATCAGCCCCAGCATTTT. Protein: CASSPPGGSNQPQHF. Complete variable domain (other parts from reference TRBV18 and TRBJ1-5): NAGVMQNPRHLVRRRGQEARLRCSPMKGHSHVYWYRQLPEEGLKFMVYLQKENIIDESGMPKERFSAEFPKEGPSILRIQQVVRGDSAAYFCASSPPGGSNQPQHFGDGTRLSIL.

The J gene is TRBJ2-2, the V gene TRBV12-3 or TRBV12-4; D possibly corresponds to TRBD1 (5 bases). V dropped 8 bases and J dropped 7 bases, with 11 bases sitting between them. The CDR3 consists of 12 residues. The CDR3 region is CASGAVGGELFF. DNA of the CDR3: TGTGCCAGCGGGGCCGTGGGCGGGGAGCTGTTTTTT.

V usage is TRBV28 and J usage is TRBJ2-2; D is unclear. The CDR3 is 13 residues long. Germline lookup yields CDR1 MDHEN and CDR2 SYDVKM. Between the trimmed V and J ends, which lost 7 bases and 4 bases, there was a span of 10 bases. The CDR3 nucleotides read TGTGCCAGCATCGACTGGGCCACCGGGGAGCTGTTTTTT. It encodes CASIDWATGELFF.

The table lists this clonotype with a few counts. The rearrangement joins TRBV3-1 to TRBJ2-3, with no clear D. V gave up 1 base and J gave up 3 bases, with 11 bases separating them. This CDR3 region has 15 residues. CDR1 and CDR2 (germline): LGHDT, YNNKEL (reference sequence). CDR3 amino acids: CASSQVRLGTDTQYF. The DNA of the CDR3 is TGTGCCAGCAGCCAAGTACGATTGGGGACAGATACGCAGTATTTT.

The chain carries TRBV7-2 and TRBJ2-7; unclear D gene. The CDR3 totals 15 residues. Germline assignment: CDR1 SGHTA and CDR2 FQGNSA. Trimming took 1 base from V and 2 from J, leaving 12 bases between them. The chain's CDR3 is CASSLEHGFTYEQYF. CDR3 DNA: TGTGCCAGCAGCTTAGAGCACGGATTTACCTACGAGCAGTACTTC.

This clonotype was observed at least ten times. J is TRBJ2-5 and V is TRBV12-3 or TRBV12-4; D gene uncertain. V was pared by 1 base and J by 5 bases, with 11 bases between. There are 14 residues in the CDR3. The CDR3 reads CASSLVSPRETQYF. The CDR3 region has the DNA TGTGCCAGCAGTTTAGTATCCCCTCGGGAGACCCAGTACTTC.

The J gene is TRBJ1-4, the V gene TRBV6-5; tentatively, D is TRBD1 (5 bases). The CDR3 has 14 residues. Between the trimmed V and J ends, which lost 4 bases and 6 bases, there was a span of 12 bases. The germline V gene has CDR1 MNHEY and CDR2 SVGAGI. CDR3 nucleotide sequence: TGTGCCAGCAGTTTGCCAGGGCAGGATGAAAAACTGTTTTTT. This translates into CASSLPGQDEKLFF.

The chain carries TRBV4-3 and TRBJ2-3, with 8 bases fitting TRBD2. CDR1 and CDR2 (germline): LGHNA, YSLEER. The J segment lost 3 bases and the V segment lost 0 bases, leaving 8 bases of the junction unmatched. The CDR3 totals 17 residues. DNA for the CDR3: TGCGCCAGCAGCCAAGATGGGTTAGCGGGAATAACAGATACGCAGTATTTT. Residues: CASSQDGLAGITDTQYF.

A note on this clonotype: An end of the junction does not agree with germline; a read error may underlie this. Here the CDR3 reads CASSLARRQGAGTGELFF. CDR3 DNA: TGTGCTAGCAGCTTAGCAAGGCGGCAGGGGGCAGGTACCGGGGAGCTGTTTTTT. The rearrangement joins TRBV7-7 to TRBJ2-2; 8 positions match TRBD1. The CDR3 sequence is 18 residues long. Germline V gene lookup returns CDR1 SSHAT and CDR2 FNYEAQ (reference sequence).

The chain links TRBV20-1 to TRBJ2-7; D might be TRBD2 (7 bases). Per the germline V gene, CDR1 is DFQATT and CDR2 is SNEGSKA (reference sequence). The V and J ends lost 3 bases and 2 bases respectively, with 11 bases between them. This CDR3 is built from 13 residues. The CDR3 is CSASRGAAYEQYF. The CDR3 DNA reads as TGCAGTGCTAGCCGGGGGGCAGCCTACGAGCAGTACTTC.

This clonotype was detected only a few times. The V and J genes are TRBV5-1 and TRBJ2-5; 7 bases are a match to TRBD2. The CDR3 loop spans 13 amino acids. Germline CDR1 SGHRS, CDR2 YFSETQ. The V segment lost 9 bases and the J segment 4 bases; nucleotides outside the gene matches: 9. CDR3 DNA: TGCGCCACGCGGGAGTCGGATTCAGAGACCCAGTACTTC. This gives the protein CATRESDSETQYF. Looking up the rest from reference TRBV5-1 and TRBJ2-5 gives the full variable domain: KAGVTQTPRYLIKTRGQQVTLSCSPISGHRSVSWYQQTPGQGLQFLFEYFSETQRNKGNFPGRFSGRQFSNSRSEMNVSTLELGDSALYLCATRESDSETQYFGPGTRLLVL.

This clonotype was counted only a few times. The V and J genes are TRBV14 and TRBJ2-1; weak D call: TRBD2 (6 bases). CDR3 length equals 17 residues. Germline V gene sequence: CDR1 SGHDN, CDR2 FVKESK. Trimming took off 1 base at V and 7 bases at J, with 20 bases between the two ends. This CDR3 is CASSQGFYGSFQNEQFF. The CDR3 DNA is TGTGCCAGCAGCCAAGGTTTTTACGGGAGCTTCCAGAATGAGCAGTTCTTC.

At least ten counts were recorded for this clonotype. The rearrangement links TRBV7-2 to TRBJ1-1; D not resolved. Trimming pared 5 bases from V and 1 base from J, leaving 20 bases between. Germline assignment: CDR1 SGHTA and CDR2 FQGNSA. The CDR3 contains 17 residues. The CDR3 loop is CASSPPPRSLGNTEAFF. Here the CDR3 DNA reads TGTGCCAGCAGCCCCCCCCCACGGAGTTTGGGGAACACTGAAGCTTTCTTT. The variable domain in full, completed from reference TRBV7-2 and TRBJ1-1, reads GAGVSQSPSNKVTEKGKDVELRCDPISGHTALYWYRQSLGQGLEFLIYFQGNSAPDKSGLPSDRFSAERTGGSVSTLTIQRTQQEDSAVYLCASSPPPRSLGNTEAFFGQGTRLTVV.

J is TRBJ2-2 and V is TRBV12-3 or TRBV12-4; possible D gene TRBD1, 6 bases. V was cut by 3 bases and J by 6 bases, with 11 bases left in between. The CDR3 loop spans 14 amino acids. For the CDR3, the DNA is TGTGCCAGCAGTTTTTCGTCAGGGGCCGGGGAGCTGTTTTTT. This sequence encodes CASSFSSGAGELFF.

This clonotype was observed a few times. The chain carries TRBV4-1 and TRBJ2-5, with D uncertain. The germline gives CDR1 MGHRA, CDR2 YSYEKL. The CDR3 consists of 15 residues. V shed 1 base and J shed 4 bases, with 13 bases lying between them. The DNA of the CDR3 is TGCGCCAGCAGCCAAGTTGGTGCAGGTTTAGAGACCCAGTACTTC. Amino acids: CASSQVGAGLETQYF.

The V gene is TRBV19, the J gene TRBJ1-5; no clear D gene. This CDR3 comprises 15 residues. From germline, CDR1 is LNHDA and CDR2 SQIVND (reference sequence). Trimming left V 4 bases short and J 0 bases short, with 10 bases between. As DNA, the CDR3 is TGTGCCAGTAGTAACGGTTGGATTAGCAATCAGCCCCAGCATTTT. It encodes CASSNGWISNQPQHF.